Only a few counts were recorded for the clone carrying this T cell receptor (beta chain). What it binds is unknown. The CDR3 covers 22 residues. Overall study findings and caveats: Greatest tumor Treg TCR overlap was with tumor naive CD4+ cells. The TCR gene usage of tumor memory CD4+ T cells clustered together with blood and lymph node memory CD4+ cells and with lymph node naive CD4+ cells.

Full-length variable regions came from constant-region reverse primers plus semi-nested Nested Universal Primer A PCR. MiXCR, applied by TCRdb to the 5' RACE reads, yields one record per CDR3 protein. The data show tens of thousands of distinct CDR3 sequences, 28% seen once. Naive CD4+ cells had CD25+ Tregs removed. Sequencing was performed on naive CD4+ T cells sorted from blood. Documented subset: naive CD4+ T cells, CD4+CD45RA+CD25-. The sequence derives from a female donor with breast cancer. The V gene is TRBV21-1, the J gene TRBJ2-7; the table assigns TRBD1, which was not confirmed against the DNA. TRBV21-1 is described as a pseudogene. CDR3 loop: CASMRLADSNSLWNIDCYEQYF. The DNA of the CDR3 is TGTGCCAGCATGAGGCTCGCCGACAGTAATTCTTTATGGAATATTGACTGCTACGAGCAGTACTTC.